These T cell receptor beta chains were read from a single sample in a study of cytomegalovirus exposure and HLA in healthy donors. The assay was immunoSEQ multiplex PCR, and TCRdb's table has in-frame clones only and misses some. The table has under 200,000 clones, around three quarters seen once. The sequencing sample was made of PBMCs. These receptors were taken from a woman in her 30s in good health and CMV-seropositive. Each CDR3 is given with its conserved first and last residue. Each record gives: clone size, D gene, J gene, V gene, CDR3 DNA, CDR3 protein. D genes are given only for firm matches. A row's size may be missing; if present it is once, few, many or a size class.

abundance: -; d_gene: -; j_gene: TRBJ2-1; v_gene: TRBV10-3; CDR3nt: TGTGCCATCAGGGGGGACATTAACTACAATGAGCAGTTCTTC; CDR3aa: CAIRGDINYNEQFF
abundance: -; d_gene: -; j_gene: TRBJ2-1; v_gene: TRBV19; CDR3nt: TGTGCCAGTAAAGAGGCGGGGGCCAACAATGAGCAGTTCTTC; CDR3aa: CASKEAGANNEQFF
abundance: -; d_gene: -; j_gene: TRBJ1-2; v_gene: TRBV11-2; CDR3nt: TGTGCCAGCCCCACGACGGGGGATGGCTACACCTTC; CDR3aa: CASPTTGDGYTF
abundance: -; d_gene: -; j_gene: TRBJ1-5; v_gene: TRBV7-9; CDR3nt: TGTGCCAGCAGCTTAGCCCAGGGGACCCAGCATTTT; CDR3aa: CASSLAQGTQHF
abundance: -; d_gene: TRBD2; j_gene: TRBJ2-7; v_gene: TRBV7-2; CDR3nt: TGTGCCAGCAGCTACTCCGGGACTAGCAGTTACGAGCAGTACTTC; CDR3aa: CASSYSGTSSYEQYF
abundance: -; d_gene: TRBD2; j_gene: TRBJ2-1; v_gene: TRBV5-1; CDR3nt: TGCGCCAGCAGCTTAGCTAGCGGGAGGTCTGATGAGCAGTTCTTC; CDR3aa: CASSLASGRSDEQFF
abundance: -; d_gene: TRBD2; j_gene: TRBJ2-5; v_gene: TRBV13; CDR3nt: TGTGCCAGCAGCTTGGGACTAGCGGGAGGGGTGCGGGAGACCCAGTACTTC; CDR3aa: CASSLGLAGGVRETQYF
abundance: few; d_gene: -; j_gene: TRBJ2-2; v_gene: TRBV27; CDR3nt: TGTGCCAGCAGTTTAAGTCAGGGGGGAACCGGGGAGCTGTTTTTT; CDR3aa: CASSLSQGGTGELFF
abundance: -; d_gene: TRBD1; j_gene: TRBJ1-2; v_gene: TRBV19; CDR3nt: TGTGCCAGTTATCCGGGACAGAGAAACTATGGCTACACCTTC; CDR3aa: CASYPGQRNYGYTF
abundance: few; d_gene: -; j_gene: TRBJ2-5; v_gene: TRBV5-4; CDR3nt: TGTGCCAGCAGCCGGGGAGGAGGAGCCTCAGAGACCCAGTACTTC; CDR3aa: CASSRGGGASETQYF
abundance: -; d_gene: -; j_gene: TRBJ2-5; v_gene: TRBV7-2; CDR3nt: TGTGCCAGCAGCTTAGTCAGCAGGGGAGGGGAGACCCAGTACTTC; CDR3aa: CASSLVSRGGETQYF
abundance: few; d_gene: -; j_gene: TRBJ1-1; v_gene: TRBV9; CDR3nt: TGTGCCAGCAGCCCCGAAGGAGGAATCCAGAACACTGAAGCTTTCTTT; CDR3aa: CASSPEGGIQNTEAFF
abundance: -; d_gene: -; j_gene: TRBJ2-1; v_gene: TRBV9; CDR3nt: TGTGCCAGCAGCGTCATAACTGAAGAGCAGTTCTTC; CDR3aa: CASSVITEEQFF
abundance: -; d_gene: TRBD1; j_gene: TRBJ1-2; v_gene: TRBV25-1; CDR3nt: TGTGCCAGCAGTGCACAGGGGTATGGCTACACCTTC; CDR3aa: CASSAQGYGYTF
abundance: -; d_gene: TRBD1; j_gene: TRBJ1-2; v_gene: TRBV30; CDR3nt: TGTGCCTGGAGCCGGGACAGGAGGAGCCAAAACTATGGCTACACCTTC; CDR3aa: CAWSRDRRSQNYGYTF
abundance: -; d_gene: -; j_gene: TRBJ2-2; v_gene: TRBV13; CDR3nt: TGTGCCAGCAGCCTGACTAGATGGAACACCGGGGAGCTGTTTTTT; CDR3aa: CASSLTRWNTGELFF
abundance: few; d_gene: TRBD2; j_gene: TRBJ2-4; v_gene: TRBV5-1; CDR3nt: TGCGCCAGCAGCTTCCCTCTAGCGGGAGAAGAAAACATTCAGTACTTC; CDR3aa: CASSFPLAGEENIQYF
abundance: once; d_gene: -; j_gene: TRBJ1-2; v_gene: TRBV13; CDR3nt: TGTGCCAGCAGCTTAAATTTGATGGGCAACTATGGCTACACCTTC; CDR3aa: CASSLNLMGNYGYTF